A single T cell receptor (beta chain) is shown here with its context. The sample originates from a study of shared T cell receptors in the human thymus. Assay: immunoSEQ multiplex PCR; the TCRdb copy retains only in-frame clones and omits some. The sample lists some 760,000 clones; approximately 83% were seen once. With V trimmed by 3 bases and J by 8 bases, 9 bases remained unmatched. CDR3 length equals 16 residues. Germline CDR1 and CDR2: SGHNT and YYREEE (reference sequence). In addition, the sample was reused for a study of human thymus T cells. In that study: Infants served as donors; they were healthy and Finnish and were having corrective surgery for congenital heart defects. Resected material from corrective heart surgery provided the thymus tissue analysed. Seemingly biased V and J gene usage marked thymic and blood repertoires. Thymic repertoires overlap heavily among unrelated individuals, related research has reported.

The receptor was derived from a girl less than two years old with a congenital heart defect. Sequencing input: thymocytes. The chain has TRBV5-4 and TRBJ1-6; the match to TRBD1 covers 9 bases. The CDR3 nucleotides are TGTGCCAGCAGCTCCGGGACAGGGACCGGTGATTCACCCCTCCACTTT. This encodes CASSSGTGTGDSPLHF. Drawing the rest from reference TRBV5-4 and TRBJ1-6, the complete variable domain is ETGVTQSPTHLIKTRGQQVTLRCSSQSGHNTVSWYQQALGQGPQFIFQYYREEENGRGNFPPRFSGLQFPNYSSELNVNALELDDSALYLCASSSGTGTGDSPLHFGNGTRLTVT.